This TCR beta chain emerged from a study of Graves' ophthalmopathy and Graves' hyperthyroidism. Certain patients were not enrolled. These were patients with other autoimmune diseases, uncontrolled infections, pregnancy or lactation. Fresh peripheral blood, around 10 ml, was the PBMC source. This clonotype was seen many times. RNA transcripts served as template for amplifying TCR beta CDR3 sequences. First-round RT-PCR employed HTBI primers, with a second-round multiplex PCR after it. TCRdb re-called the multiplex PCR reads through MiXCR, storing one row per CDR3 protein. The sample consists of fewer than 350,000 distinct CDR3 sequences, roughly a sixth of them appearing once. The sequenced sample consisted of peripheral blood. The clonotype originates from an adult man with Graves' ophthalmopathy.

The CDR3 DNA is TGTGCCAGCAGTTCAGGGACAGTCATTTCCTACGAGCAGTACTTC. Translating it yields CASSSGTVISYEQYF. J is TRBJ2-7 and V is TRBV6-5, with TRBD1 identical over 7 bases. Germline-derived CDR1 and CDR2 are MNHEY and SVGAGI. With 4 bases clipped from V and 1 base from J, the junction kept 7 bases outside the gene matches. CDR3 length: 15 residues.